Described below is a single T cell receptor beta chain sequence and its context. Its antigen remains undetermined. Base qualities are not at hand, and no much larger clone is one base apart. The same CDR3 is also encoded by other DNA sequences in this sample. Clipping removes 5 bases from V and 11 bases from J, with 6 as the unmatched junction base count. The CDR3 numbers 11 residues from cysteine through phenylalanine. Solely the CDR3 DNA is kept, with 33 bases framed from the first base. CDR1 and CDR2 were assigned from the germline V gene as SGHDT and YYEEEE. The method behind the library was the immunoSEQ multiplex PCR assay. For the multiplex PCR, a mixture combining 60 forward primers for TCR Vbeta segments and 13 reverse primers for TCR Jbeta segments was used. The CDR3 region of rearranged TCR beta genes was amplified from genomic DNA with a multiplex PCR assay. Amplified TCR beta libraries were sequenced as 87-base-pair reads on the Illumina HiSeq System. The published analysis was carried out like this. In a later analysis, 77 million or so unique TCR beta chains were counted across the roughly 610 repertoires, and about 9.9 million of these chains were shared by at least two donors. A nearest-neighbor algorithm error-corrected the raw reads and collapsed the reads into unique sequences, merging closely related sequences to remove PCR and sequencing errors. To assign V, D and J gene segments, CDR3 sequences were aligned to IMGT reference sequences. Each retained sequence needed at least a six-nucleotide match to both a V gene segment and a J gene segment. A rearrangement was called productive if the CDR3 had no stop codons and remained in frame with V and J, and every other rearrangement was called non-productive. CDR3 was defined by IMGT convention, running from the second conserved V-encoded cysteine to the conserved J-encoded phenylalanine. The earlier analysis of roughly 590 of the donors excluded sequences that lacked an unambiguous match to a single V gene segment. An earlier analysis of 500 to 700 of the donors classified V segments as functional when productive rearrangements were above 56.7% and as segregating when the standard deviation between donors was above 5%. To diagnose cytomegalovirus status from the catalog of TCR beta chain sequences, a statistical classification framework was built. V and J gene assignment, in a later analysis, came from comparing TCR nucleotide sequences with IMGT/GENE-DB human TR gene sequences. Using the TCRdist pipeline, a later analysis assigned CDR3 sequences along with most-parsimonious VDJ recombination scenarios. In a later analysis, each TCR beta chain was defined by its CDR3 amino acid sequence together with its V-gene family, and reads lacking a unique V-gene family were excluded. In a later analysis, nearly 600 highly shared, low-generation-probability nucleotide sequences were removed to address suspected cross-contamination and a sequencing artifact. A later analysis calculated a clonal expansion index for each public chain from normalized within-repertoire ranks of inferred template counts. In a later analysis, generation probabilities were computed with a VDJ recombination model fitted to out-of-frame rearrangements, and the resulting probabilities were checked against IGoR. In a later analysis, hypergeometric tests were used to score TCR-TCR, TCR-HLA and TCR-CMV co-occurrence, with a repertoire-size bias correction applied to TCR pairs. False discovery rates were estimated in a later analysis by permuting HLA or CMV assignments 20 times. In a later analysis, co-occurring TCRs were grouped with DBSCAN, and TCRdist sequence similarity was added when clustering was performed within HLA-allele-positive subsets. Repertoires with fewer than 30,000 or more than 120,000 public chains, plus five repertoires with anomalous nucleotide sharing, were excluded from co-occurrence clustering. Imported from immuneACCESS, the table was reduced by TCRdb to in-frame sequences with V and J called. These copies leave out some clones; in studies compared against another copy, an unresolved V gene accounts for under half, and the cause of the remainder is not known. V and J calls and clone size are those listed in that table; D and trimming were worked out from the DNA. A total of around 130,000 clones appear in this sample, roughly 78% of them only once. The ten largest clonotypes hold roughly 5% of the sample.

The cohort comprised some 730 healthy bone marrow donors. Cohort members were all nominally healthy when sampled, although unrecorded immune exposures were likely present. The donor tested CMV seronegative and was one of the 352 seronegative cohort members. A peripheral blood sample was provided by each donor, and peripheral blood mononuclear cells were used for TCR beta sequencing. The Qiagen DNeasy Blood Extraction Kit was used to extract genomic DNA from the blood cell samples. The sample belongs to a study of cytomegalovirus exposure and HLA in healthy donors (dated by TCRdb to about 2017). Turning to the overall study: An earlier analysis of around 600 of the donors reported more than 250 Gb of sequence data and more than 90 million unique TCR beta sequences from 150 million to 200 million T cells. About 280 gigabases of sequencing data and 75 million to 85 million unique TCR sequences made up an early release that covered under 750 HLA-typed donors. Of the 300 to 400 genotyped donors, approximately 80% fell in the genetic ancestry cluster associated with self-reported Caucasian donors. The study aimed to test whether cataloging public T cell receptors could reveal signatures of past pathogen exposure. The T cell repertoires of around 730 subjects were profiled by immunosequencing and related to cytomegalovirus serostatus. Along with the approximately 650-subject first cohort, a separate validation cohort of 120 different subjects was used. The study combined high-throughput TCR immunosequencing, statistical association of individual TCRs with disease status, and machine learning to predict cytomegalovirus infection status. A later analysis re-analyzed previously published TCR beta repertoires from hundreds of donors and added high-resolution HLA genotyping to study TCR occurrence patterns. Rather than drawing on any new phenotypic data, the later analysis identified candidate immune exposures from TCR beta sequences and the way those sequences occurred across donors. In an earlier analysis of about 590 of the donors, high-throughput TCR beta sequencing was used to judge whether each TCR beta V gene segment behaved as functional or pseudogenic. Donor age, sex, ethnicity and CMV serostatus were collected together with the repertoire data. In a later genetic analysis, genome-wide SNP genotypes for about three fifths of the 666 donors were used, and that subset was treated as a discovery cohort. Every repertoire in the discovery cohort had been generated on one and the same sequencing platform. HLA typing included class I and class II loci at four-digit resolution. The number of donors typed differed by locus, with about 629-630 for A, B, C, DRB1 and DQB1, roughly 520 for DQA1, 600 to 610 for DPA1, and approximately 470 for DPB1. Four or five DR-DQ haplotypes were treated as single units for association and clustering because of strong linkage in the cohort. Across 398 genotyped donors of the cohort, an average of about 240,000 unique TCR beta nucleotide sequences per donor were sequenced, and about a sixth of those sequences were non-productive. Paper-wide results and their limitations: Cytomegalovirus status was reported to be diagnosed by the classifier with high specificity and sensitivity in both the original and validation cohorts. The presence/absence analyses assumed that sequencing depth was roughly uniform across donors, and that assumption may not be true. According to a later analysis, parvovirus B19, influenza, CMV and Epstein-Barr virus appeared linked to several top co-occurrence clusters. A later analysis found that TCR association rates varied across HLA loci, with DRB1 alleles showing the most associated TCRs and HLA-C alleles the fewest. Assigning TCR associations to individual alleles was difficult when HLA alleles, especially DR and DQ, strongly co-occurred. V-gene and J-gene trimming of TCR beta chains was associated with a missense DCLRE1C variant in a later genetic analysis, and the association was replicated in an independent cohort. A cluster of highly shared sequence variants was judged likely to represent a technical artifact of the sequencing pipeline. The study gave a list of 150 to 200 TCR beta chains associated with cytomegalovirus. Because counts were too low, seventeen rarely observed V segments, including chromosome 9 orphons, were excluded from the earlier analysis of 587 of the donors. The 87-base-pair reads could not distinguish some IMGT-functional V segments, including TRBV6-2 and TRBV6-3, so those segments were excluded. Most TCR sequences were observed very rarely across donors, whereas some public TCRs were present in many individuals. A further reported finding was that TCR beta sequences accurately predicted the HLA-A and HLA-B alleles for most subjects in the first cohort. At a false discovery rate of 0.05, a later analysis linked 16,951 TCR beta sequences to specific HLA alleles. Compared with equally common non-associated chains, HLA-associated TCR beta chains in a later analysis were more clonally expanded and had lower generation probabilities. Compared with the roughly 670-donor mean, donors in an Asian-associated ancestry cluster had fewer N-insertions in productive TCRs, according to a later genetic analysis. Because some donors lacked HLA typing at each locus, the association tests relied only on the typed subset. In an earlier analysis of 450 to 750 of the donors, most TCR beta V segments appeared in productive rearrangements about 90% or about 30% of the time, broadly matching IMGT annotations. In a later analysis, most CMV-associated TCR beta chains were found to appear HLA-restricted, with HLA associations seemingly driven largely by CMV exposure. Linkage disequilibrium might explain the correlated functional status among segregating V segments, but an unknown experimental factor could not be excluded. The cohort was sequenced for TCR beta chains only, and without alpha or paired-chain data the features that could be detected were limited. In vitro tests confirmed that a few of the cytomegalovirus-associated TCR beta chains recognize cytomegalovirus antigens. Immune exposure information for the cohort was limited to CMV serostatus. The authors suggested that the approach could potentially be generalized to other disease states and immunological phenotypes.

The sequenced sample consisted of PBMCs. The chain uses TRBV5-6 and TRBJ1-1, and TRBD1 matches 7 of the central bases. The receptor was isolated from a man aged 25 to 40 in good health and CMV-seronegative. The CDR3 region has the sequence CASSKTGQAFF. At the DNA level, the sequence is TGTGCCAGCAGTAAGACAGGGCAGGCTTTCTTT.